This record covers a single TCR beta chain. It has no known antigen specificity. No base qualities exist here, and no much larger clone lies one base off it. The data derive from a study of blood T cell repertoires in COVID-19 (dated by TCRdb to the early 2020s). Study-wide context: Collaborator samples came from the United States, Italy and Spain and covered acute and convalescent phases of COVID-19. Where HLA class I and class II types were available, the types were taken from metadata supplied by the sample provider, not from assay-based typing. A de-identified subject ID, COVID-19 status, age in years and sex were almost always included in the sample metadata. Subjects who had been exposed to COVID-19, were actively infected with it, or had recovered from it provided the deeply sampled blood TCRbeta repertoires that made up the dataset. The repertoires were released in a freely available public database intended as a resource for research on the immune response to SARS-CoV-2. The material from the prospective study consisted of cDNA or gDNA derived from T cells, B-cell-depleted T cells, or PBMCs. The samples were drawn from the first 160 participants of the ongoing ImmuneRACE study and from 1,254 subjects provided by 6 global collaborators.

The research as a whole found: The quantity of clinical and demographic metadata differed by source and by participant and was supplied without curation.

TCRbeta CDR3 regions were amplified from genomic DNA using the immunoSEQ Assay, a bias-controlled multiplex PCR. Regarding the original processing steps: The number of nucleated cells in each sample was estimated by amplification of reference gene primers within the assay. Sequence reads were collapsed and filtered to measure the absolute abundance of every unique TCRbeta CDR3 rearrangement. For each sample, productive Simpson clonality was calculated as the square root of Simpson's diversity index across productive rearrangements. The table comes from immuneACCESS by way of TCRdb, which keeps in-frame sequences with V and J called. Part of the clones is missing from these tables; in studies checked, under half for an unresolved V gene and the rest for unknown reasons. That table supplies the V and J calls and clone size; D and trimming were determined from the DNA. The sample yields roughly 250,000 clones; 80% to 90% were counted once. About 4.3% of the sample goes to the ten largest clones.

In the prospective study, participants were about 18 to 95 years old, resided in around 25 geographic areas of the United States, and were enrolled through a virtual design. In the prospective study, participants were assigned to cohorts based on the clinical history participants reported in a screening survey and a study questionnaire. Recovered participants in ImmuneRACE Cohort 3 were defined as having two consecutive negative NP/OP PCR tests, clearance from a healthcare professional, or resolution of symptoms. Each participant in the prospective study had whole blood, serum and a nasopharyngeal or oropharyngeal swab collected by mobile phlebotomists. Prospective study participants could optionally give additional blood draws and questionnaires over a roughly 2-month period. Before DNA extraction, blood samples from the prospective study were shipped at room temperature or frozen. As encoded in the germline V gene (reference sequence), CDR1 is LNHDA while CDR2 is SQIVND. The trim is 3 bases for V and 4 bases for J, with a gap of 9 bases between the germline ends. The CDR3 covers 13 residues, taking in both the cysteine and the phenylalanine. The read is trimmed to its CDR3 DNA, 39 bases read in frame from base 1.

The chain joins TRBV19 to TRBJ1-2; perhaps TRBD1 is the D gene, with 5 bases matching. Sequenced sample: PBMCs or T cells enriched from blood (not recorded which). This clonotype was obtained from a woman between 25 and 40 years old who had recovered from COVID-19. In nucleotide form, the sequence is TGTGCCAGTAGTATCTCCAGGGCCTATGGCTACACCTTC. Translated, it reads CASSISRAYGYTF.